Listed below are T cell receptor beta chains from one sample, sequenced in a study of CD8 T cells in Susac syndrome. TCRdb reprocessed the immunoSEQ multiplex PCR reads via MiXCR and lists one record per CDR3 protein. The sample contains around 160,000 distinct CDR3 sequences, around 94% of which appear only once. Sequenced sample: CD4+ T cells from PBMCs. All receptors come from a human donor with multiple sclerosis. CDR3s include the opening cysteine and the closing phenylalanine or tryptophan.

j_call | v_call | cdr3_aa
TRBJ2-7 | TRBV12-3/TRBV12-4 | CASSRTGGAGYEQYF
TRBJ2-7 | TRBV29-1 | CSGRLAGGFEQYF
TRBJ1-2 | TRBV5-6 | CASRRTGNNYGYTF
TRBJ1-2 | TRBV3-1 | CASTLGQAFYGYTF
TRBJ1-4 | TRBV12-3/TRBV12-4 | CASSTQGFGEKLFF
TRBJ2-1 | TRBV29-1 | CSVAQGTYNEQFF
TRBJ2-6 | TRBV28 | CASRPTGYGANVLTF
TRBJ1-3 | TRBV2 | CASSSSENTIYF
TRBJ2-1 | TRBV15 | CATSRGQGAYNEQFF
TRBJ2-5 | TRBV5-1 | CASSSGLAERETQYF
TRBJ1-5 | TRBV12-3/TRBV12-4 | CASRVGTGGNQPQHF
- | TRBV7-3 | CASSLQDSSNEQYF
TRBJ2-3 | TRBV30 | CAWFPGLAGDPKGTDTQYF
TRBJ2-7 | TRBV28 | CASSSRGGVRNHEQYF
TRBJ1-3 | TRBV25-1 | CASSRIDSGNTIYF
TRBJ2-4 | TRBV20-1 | CSVTTAGGISAKNIQYF
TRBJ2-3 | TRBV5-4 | CASSTDRGTSDTQYF
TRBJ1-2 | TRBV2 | CASSPTGMVNYGYTF
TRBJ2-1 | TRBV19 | CASSSGQSSSYNEQFF
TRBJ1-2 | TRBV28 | CASSWGQGGYGYTF
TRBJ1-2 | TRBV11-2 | CASSSFRDRGLVGYGYTF
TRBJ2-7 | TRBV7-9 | CASSLSGTSYEQYF
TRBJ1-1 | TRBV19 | CASSIDDSRPEAFF
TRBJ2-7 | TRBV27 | CASSLSWGTYEQYF
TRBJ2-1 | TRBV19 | CASSLNRDSYNEQFF
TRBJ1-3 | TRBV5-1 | CASSPAVGSGNTIYF
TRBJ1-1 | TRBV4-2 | CASSQGFENTEAFF
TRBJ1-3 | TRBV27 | CASSPLQGAAGNTIYF
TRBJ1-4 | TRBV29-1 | CSVKSATNEKLFF
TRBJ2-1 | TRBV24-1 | CATSDSGGGSYNEQFF
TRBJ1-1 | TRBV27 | CASRGLWDTEAFF
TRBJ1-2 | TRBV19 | CASKKLGVQTYYGYTF
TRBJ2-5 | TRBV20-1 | CSARSRGRKVETQYF
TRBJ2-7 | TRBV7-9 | CASSSTGGNEQYF
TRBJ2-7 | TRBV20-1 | CSAKGGGRAHEQYF
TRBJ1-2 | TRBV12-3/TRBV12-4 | CASSYRSYGYTF
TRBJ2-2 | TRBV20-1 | CSAGGTNTGELFF
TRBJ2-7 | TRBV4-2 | CASSQDLGTGRTYEQYF
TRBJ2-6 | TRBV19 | CASSIVAAGANVLTF
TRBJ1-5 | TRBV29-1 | CSVAGIGPNQPQHF
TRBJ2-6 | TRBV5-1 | CASRRSNSGANVLTF
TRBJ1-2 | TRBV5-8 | CASSLEVMDTAYGYTF
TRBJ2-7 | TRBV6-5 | CASRGLAGVYEQYF
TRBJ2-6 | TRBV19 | CASMGGNSGANVLTF
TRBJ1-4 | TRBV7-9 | CASSLVGQEKLFF
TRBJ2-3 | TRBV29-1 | CSALETPISTDTQYF
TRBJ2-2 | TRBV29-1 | CSVESGWGNTGELFF
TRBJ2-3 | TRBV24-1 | CATSDSGSLAEYTDTQYF
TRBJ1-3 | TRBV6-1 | CASSDGRFSGNTIYF
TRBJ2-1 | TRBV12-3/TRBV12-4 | CASSLDTDKQFF
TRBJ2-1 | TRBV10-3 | CAISAWDGYNEQFF
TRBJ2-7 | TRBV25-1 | CASSEWALTEQYF
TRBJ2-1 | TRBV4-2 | CASSQDIDRSSYNEQFF
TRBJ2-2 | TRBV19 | CAGRTGNTGELFF
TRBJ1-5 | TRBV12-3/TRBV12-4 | CASRLQGSNQPQHF
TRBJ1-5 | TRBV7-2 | CASSFGQDQPQHF